These T cell receptor beta chains were read from a single sample in a study of cytomegalovirus exposure and HLA in healthy donors. Libraries were prepared by immunoSEQ multiplex PCR; TCRdb keeps only in-frame clonotypes and omits some of them. Among some 170,000 clones listed, around three quarters were seen once. Sequencing was carried out using PBMCs. These receptors were collected from a woman aged 40-49 years in good health and CMV-seronegative. Each CDR3 is given with its conserved first and last residue. A D gene is named only where the DNA matches it firmly. Clone size is given for some rows only: seen once, a few or many times, or a class if the clone is expanded.

V gene	CDR3 length	D gene	J gene	clone size	CDR3 DNA	CDR3 protein
TRBV7-9	14	-	TRBJ2-1	-	TGTGCCAGCAGCCAACTGGACAGAGACAATGAGCAGTTCTTC	CASSQLDRDNEQFF
TRBV19	13	TRBD1	TRBJ2-7	-	TGTGCCACCGGGACAGAATCCCCCTACGAGCAGTACTTC	CATGTESPYEQYF
TRBV4-2	14	TRBD1	TRBJ1-2	-	TGTGCCAGCAGCCCCCTTCGGACAGGGGGCGGCTACACCTTC	CASSPLRTGGGYTF
TRBV6-5	14	-	TRBJ2-3	-	TGTGCCAGCAGTTACGACAGGCTCACAGATACGCAGTATTTT	CASSYDRLTDTQYF
TRBV29-1	12	-	TRBJ1-2	few	TGCACCGCTAATACCAGGGACTCTGGCTACACCTTC	CTANTRDSGYTF
TRBV27	14	TRBD2	TRBJ2-7	-	TGTGCCACCAGAAGAACTAGCGGAGTCTACGAGCAGTACTTC	CATRRTSGVYEQYF
TRBV30	13	-	TRBJ1-2	-	TGTGCCGGAAAGGGTGGGGGGGACTATGGCTACACCTTC	CAGKGGGDYGYTF
TRBV2	13	-	TRBJ2-3	-	TGTGCCAGCAGCTACGAGGTCACAGATACGCAGTATTTT	CASSYEVTDTQYF
TRBV5-6	15	-	TRBJ2-7	-	TGTGCCAGCAGCTGGCGGGGAGGAGGCCTCTACGAGCAGTACTTC	CASSWRGGGLYEQYF
TRBV19	14	-	TRBJ2-7	-	TGTGCCACCGAAGCCCCCGGCGGGAAATACGAGCAGTACTTC	CATEAPGGKYEQYF
TRBV11-3	18	TRBD2	TRBJ2-4	-	TGTGCCAGCAGCCTTAGCGGGAGGGGCAGCCGAGCCAAAAACATTCAGTACTTC	CASSLSGRGSRAKNIQYF
TRBV5-6	14	-	TRBJ2-5	-	TGTGCCAGCAGCTTAGGGGTGGGAAGGGAGACCCAGTACTTC	CASSLGVGRETQYF
TRBV2	15	-	TRBJ1-2	-	TGTGCCAGCAGTGTTATGGCCGGAGCTAACTATGGCTACACCTTC	CASSVMAGANYGYTF
TRBV6-1	13	TRBD2	TRBJ2-1	-	TGTGCCAGCAGGGCGGGAGGGGTCAATGAGCAGTTCTTC	CASRAGGVNEQFF
TRBV20-1	11	-	TRBJ2-7	-	TGCAGTGCTAGTTCGTCTCACGAGCAGTACTTC	CSASSSHEQYF
TRBV4-2	13	-	TRBJ1-1	-	TGTGCCAGCAGCCAAGAGGCAGGGTCAAGGGCTTTCTTT	CASSQEAGSRAFF
TRBV6-6	12	-	TRBJ2-7	-	TGTGCCAGCACGGAGGGGCTCTACGAGCAGTACTTC	CASTEGLYEQYF
TRBV7-6	15	TRBD2	TRBJ2-2	-	TGTGCCAGCATGCTGGGGCTAGCGGGACACGGGGAGCTGTTTTTT	CASMLGLAGHGELFF
TRBV29-1	17	TRBD1	TRBJ2-1	-	TGCAGCGTTAGCGGGACAGGGATTAACTTTAATAGGGATGAGCAGTTCTTC	CSVSGTGINFNRDEQFF
TRBV10-3	18	TRBD2	TRBJ2-1	-	TGTGCCATCAGTGAGTCGTCGACTAGCGGGACTTCCTACAATGAGCAGTTCTTC	CAISESSTSGTSYNEQFF
TRBV2	17	TRBD1	TRBJ2-1	-	TGTGCCAGCAGTGGCCGGCCGACGGGACAGGGGAAGAATGAGCAGTTCTTC	CASSGRPTGQGKNEQFF
TRBV30	15	-	TRBJ2-6	-	TGTGCCTGCCCGCCCCGGGGGTCTGGGGCCAACGTCCTGACTTTC	CACPPRGSGANVLTF
TRBV18	11	-	TRBJ1-1	-	TGTGCCAGCTCACCAGGGCCTGAAGCTTTCTTT	CASSPGPEAFF
TRBV5-1	16	TRBD2	TRBJ2-2	-	TGCGCCAGCAGCTTGTGGTCGGGAGGGAACACCGGGGAGCTGTTTTTT	CASSLWSGGNTGELFF
TRBV2	13	-	TRBJ1-1	-	TGTGCCAGCAGTGAAGTCATGAACACTGAAGCTTTCTTT	CASSEVMNTEAFF
TRBV7-8	14	-	TRBJ1-1	-	TGTGCCAGCAGTCCCGGGATACTGAACACTGAAGCTTTCTTT	CASSPGILNTEAFF
TRBV30	14	-	TRBJ2-2	-	TGTGCCTGGAGTTCTATCGGAGACACCGGGGAGCTGTTTTTT	CAWSSIGDTGELFF
TRBV19	16	TRBD2	TRBJ2-2	-	TGTGCCAGTAGGAGGGGGACTAGCGGAAACACCGGGGAGCTGTTTTTT	CASRRGTSGNTGELFF
TRBV28	13	-	TRBJ1-1	few	TGTGCCAGCAGTTTAGAAGGGGACACTGAAGCTTTCTTT	CASSLEGDTEAFF
TRBV14	14	TRBD2	TRBJ2-5	-	TGTGCCAGCAGCCTAAGAGCGGGGCAAGAGACCCAGTACTTC	CASSLRAGQETQYF
TRBV30	14	-	TRBJ1-5	-	TGTGCCTGGAGTGTCGACGCTCAGGGAGGGCCCCAGCATTTT	CAWSVDAQGGPQHF
TRBV7-9	17	TRBD2	TRBJ2-1	-	TGTGCCATCCCGGGACTAGCGGGGGCCAGCTCCTACAATGAGCAGTTCTTC	CAIPGLAGASSYNEQFF
TRBV2	15	TRBD2	TRBJ2-5	-	TGTGCCAGCAGCCCGGGACTAGCGTACCAAGAGACCCAGTACTTC	CASSPGLAYQETQYF
TRBV15	15	-	TRBJ2-5	-	TGTGCCACCAGCAGAGATCTAGGCAGGGCAGAGACCCAGTACTTC	CATSRDLGRAETQYF
TRBV5-1	15	TRBD1	TRBJ2-3	-	TGCGCCAGCAGCAGCCGGACAGGCAACACAGATACGCAGTATTTT	CASSSRTGNTDTQYF
TRBV30	14	-	TRBJ2-7	-	TGTGCCTGGAGTAGGGACATCCGATCCTACGAGCAGTACTTC	CAWSRDIRSYEQYF
TRBV19	15	-	TRBJ2-1	once	TGTGCCAGTAGTTCACCGGGGGGCCCCTACAATGAGCAGTTCTTC	CASSSPGGPYNEQFF
TRBV2	12	-	TRBJ2-1	-	TGTGCCGGGGTATTAGCTAGCGATGAGCAGTTCTTC	CAGVLASDEQFF
TRBV7-9	17	TRBD2	TRBJ2-7	-	TGTGCCAGCAGCTTATATACTGGGACTAGCGGGATCTACGAGCAGTACTTC	CASSLYTGTSGIYEQYF
TRBV6-5	15	-	TRBJ2-3	-	TGTGCCAGCAGTTACTCCCCGGAGGGCCAGGATACGCAGTATTTT	CASSYSPEGQDTQYF
TRBV5-1	15	TRBD2	TRBJ2-1	once	TGCGCCAGCAGCACGACTAGCGACTACCTCAATGAGCAGTTCTTC	CASSTTSDYLNEQFF
TRBV19	15	TRBD2	TRBJ2-3	-	TGTGCCAGTAGTCACCAGCGGGAGGGCCCAGATACGCAGTATTTT	CASSHQREGPDTQYF